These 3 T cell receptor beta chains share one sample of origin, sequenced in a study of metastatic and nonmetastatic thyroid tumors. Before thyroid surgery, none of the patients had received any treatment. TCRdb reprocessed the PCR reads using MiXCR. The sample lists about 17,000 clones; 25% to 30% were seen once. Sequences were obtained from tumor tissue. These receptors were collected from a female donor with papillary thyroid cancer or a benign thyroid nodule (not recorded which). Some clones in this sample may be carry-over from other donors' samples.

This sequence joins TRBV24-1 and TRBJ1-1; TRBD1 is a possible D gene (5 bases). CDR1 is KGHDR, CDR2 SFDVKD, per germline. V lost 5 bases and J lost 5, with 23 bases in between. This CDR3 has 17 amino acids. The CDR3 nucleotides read TGTGCCACCAGTGTCTCTAGGCAGGGTGGGTTTGGTACTGAAGCTTTCTTT. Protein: CATSVSRQGGFGTEAFF.

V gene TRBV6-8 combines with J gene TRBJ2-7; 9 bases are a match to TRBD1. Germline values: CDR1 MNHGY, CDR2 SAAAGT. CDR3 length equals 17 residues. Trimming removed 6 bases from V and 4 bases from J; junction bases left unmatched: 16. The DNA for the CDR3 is TGTGCCAGCAGCACCACCCTGACGACAGGGGGGATATACGAGCAGTACTTC. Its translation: CASSTTLTTGGIYEQYF.

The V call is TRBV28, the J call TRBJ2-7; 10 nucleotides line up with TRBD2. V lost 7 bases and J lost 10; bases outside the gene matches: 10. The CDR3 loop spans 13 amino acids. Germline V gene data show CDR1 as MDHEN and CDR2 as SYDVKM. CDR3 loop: CASIIGLAVDQYF. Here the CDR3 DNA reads TGTGCCAGCATTATCGGACTAGCGGTCGATCAGTACTTC.